Listed below are T cell receptor beta chains from one sample, sequenced in a study of Graves' ophthalmopathy and Graves' hyperthyroidism. TCRdb analysed the multiplex PCR reads with MiXCR anew, one entry per CDR3 protein. Of more than 1,000,000 distinct CDR3 sequences in the sample, 35% to 45% were seen once. The sequenced sample was peripheral blood or thyroid tissue (not recorded which). The receptors stem from an adult man with Graves' hyperthyroidism. The conserved cysteine and the conserved F or W are not part of the CDR3 here.

v_gene: TRBV6-6; j_gene: TRBJ2-7; CDR3aa: ASETGSAYEQY
v_gene: TRBV9; j_gene: TRBJ1-3; CDR3aa: ASSVGSSSGNTIY
v_gene: TRBV20-1; j_gene: TRBJ2-5; CDR3aa: SATTTGNIETQY
v_gene: TRBV20-1; j_gene: TRBJ2-5; CDR3aa: SARVVEETQY
v_gene: TRBV24-1; j_gene: TRBJ1-1; CDR3aa: ATRSGTGNTEAF
v_gene: TRBV19; j_gene: TRBJ2-7; CDR3aa: ASSMGQDTYEQY
v_gene: TRBV6-5; j_gene: TRBJ2-7; CDR3aa: ASQISGRYEQY
v_gene: TRBV29-1; j_gene: TRBJ1-3; CDR3aa: SAQLSGNTIY
v_gene: TRBV7-9; j_gene: TRBJ1-4; CDR3aa: ASSLALGSTRTNEKLF
v_gene: TRBV7-9; j_gene: TRBJ2-7; CDR3aa: ASSFNSGPAYEQY
v_gene: TRBV12-3/TRBV12-4; j_gene: TRBJ2-7; CDR3aa: ASNSAGAVNEQY
v_gene: TRBV2; j_gene: TRBJ2-7; CDR3aa: ASGDRYAGEQY
v_gene: TRBV29-1; j_gene: TRBJ2-7; CDR3aa: SVARGFSYEQY
v_gene: TRBV6-2/TRBV6-3; j_gene: TRBJ1-1; CDR3aa: ASSYEGSLVGVAF
v_gene: TRBV24-1; j_gene: TRBJ2-7; CDR3aa: ATSGPGQGYEQY
v_gene: TRBV20-1; j_gene: TRBJ1-5; CDR3aa: SARTPTQSETQH
v_gene: TRBV10-2; j_gene: TRBJ2-6; CDR3aa: ASLDGPSGANVLT
v_gene: TRBV4-1; j_gene: TRBJ1-5; CDR3aa: ASSQEKGGGQPQH
v_gene: TRBV7-2; j_gene: TRBJ2-2; CDR3aa: ASSLVLLHHGELF
v_gene: TRBV12-3/TRBV12-4; j_gene: TRBJ2-2; CDR3aa: ASSVDGTTGTGELF
v_gene: TRBV5-6; j_gene: TRBJ1-5; CDR3aa: ASSLGPGGTIKPQH
v_gene: TRBV7-2; j_gene: TRBJ1-1; CDR3aa: ASSLSRVNTEAF
v_gene: TRBV20-1; j_gene: TRBJ2-7; CDR3aa: SARGGFSSYEQY
v_gene: TRBV20-1; j_gene: TRBJ1-2; CDR3aa: SATWVGLTNYGYT
v_gene: TRBV6-5; j_gene: TRBJ1-1; CDR3aa: ASENRNTEAF
v_gene: TRBV29-1; j_gene: TRBJ1-1; CDR3aa: SSQRYGNTEAF
v_gene: TRBV6-5; j_gene: TRBJ1-2; CDR3aa: ANSSHGTVYGYT
v_gene: TRBV27; j_gene: TRBJ2-7; CDR3aa: ASVQWAGASYEQY
v_gene: TRBV29-1; j_gene: TRBJ2-7; CDR3aa: SARDSLTTYEQY
v_gene: TRBV9; j_gene: TRBJ1-1; CDR3aa: ASSAPGGNTEAF
v_gene: TRBV30; j_gene: TRBJ2-2; CDR3aa: AWNGVAGKNTGELF